This TCR beta chain was captured in a study of tumor and adjacent non-tumor tissue in lung cancer. Study background: On average, productive TCRbeta reads reached about 4.17 million per sample.

A modified ARM-PCR protocol with three rounds of nested PCR amplified TCRbeta. One entry per CDR3 protein, called by TCRdb with MiXCR from the multiplex PCR reads. The table lists about 93,000 distinct CDR3 sequences, about 66% of them singletons. This CDR3 has 14 residues. Germline assignment: CDR1 ENHRY and CDR2 SYGVKD. The template was RNA from unsorted bulk tissue. This clonotype was observed many times. One base away lies a much larger clone, so this may be a sequencing read error. The chain carries TRBV10-3 and TRBJ2-1, with 7 bases aligning to TRBD2. The source material was lung tumor tissue. The receptor was derived from a man aged 55 to 70 with non-small cell lung cancer. CDR3 sequence (DNA): TGTGCCATCAGTGCAGGGAGGGGTTACAATGGGCAGTTCTTC. This gives the protein CAISAGRGYNGQFF.